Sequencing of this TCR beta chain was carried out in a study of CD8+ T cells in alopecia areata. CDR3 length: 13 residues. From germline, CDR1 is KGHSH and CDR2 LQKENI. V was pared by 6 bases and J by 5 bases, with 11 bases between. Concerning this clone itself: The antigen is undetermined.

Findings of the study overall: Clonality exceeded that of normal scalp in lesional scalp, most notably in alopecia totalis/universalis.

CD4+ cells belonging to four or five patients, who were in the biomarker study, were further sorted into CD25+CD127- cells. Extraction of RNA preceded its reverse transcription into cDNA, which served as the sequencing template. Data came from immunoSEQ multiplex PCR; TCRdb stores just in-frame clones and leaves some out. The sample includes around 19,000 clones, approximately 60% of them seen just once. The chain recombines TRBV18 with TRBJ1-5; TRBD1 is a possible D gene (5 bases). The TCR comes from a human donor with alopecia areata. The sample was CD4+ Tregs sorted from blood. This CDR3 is CASSGGYDQPQHF. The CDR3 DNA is TGTGCCAGCTCTGGGGGGTATGATCAGCCCCAGCATTTT.